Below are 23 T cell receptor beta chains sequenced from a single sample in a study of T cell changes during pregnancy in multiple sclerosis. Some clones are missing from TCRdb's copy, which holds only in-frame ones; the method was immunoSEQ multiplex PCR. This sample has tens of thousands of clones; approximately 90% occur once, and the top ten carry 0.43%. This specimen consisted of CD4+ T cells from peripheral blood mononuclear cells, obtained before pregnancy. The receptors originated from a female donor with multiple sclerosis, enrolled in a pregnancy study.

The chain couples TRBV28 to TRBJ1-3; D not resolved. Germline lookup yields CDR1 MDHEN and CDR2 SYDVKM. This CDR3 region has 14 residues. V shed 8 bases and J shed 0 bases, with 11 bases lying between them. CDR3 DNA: TGTGCCAGCCTGGGCAGTAACTCTGGAAACACCATATATTTT. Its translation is CASLGSNSGNTIYF.

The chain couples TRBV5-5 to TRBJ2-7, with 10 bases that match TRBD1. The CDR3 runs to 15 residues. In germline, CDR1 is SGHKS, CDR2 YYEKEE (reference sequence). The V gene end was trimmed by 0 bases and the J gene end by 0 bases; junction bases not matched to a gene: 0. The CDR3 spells CASSLGTGGSYEQYF. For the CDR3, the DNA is TGTGCCAGCAGCTTGGGGACAGGGGGCTCCTACGAGCAGTACTTC.

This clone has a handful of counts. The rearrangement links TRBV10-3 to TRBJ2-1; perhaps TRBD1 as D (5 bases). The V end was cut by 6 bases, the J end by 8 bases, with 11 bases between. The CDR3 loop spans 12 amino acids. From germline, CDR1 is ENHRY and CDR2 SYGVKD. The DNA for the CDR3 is TGTGCCATCAGCGAATTAGGGGATGAGCAGTTCTTC. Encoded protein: CAISELGDEQFF.

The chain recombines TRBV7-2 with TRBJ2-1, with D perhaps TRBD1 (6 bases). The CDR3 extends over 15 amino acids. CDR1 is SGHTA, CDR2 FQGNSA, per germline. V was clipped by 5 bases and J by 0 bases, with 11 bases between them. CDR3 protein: CASSHTGSSYNEQFF. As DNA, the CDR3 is TGTGCCAGCAGCCATACAGGGAGCTCCTACAATGAGCAGTTCTTC.

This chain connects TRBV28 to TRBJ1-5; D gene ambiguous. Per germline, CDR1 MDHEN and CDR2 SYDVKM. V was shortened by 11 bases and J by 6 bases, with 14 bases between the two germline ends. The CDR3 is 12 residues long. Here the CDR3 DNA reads TGTGCCTCCCGCGGTGAGGGTCAGCCCCAGCATTTT. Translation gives CASRGEGQPQHF.

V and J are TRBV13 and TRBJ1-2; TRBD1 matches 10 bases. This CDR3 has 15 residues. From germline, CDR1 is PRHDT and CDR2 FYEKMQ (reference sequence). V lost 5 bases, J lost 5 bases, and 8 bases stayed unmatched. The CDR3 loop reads CASSRRQGAQYGYTF. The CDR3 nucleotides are TGTGCCAGCAGCCGAAGACAGGGGGCACAGTATGGCTACACCTTC.

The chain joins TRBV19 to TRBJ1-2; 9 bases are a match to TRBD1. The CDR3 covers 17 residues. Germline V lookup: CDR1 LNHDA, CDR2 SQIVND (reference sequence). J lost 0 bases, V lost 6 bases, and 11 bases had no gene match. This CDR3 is CASRDRGHNLANYGYTF. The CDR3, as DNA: TGTGCCAGTAGGGACAGGGGCCACAACCTAGCTAACTATGGCTACACCTTC.

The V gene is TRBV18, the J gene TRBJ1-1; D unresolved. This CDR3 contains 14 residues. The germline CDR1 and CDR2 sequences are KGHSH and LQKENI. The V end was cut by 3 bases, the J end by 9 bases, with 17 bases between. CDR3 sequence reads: CASSPEGLIVKAFF. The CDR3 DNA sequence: TGTGCCAGCTCACCGGAAGGACTTATTGTGAAAGCTTTCTTT.

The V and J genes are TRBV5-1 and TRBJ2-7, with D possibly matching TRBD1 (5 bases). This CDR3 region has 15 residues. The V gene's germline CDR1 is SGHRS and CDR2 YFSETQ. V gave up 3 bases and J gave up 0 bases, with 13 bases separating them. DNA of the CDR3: TGCGCCAGCAGCTCGGGTCAGGGCGTCTCCTACGAGCAGTACTTC. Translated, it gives CASSSGQGVSYEQYF.

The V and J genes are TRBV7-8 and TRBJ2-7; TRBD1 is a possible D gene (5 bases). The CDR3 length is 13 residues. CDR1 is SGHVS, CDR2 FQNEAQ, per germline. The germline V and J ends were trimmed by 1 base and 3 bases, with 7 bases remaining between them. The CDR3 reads CASSLGDSYEQYF. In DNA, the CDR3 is TGTGCCAGCAGCTTAGGAGACAGCTACGAGCAGTACTTC.

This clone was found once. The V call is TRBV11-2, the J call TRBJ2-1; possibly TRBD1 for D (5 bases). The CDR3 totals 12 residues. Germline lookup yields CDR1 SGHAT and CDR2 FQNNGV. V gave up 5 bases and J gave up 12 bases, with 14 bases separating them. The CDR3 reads CASSPDRTGQFF. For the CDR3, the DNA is TGTGCCAGCAGCCCCGACAGAACGGGGCAGTTCTTC.

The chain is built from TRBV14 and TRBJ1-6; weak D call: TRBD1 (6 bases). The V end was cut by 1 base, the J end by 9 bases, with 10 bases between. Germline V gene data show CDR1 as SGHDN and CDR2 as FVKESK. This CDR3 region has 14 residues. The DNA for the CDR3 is TGTGCCAGCAGCCAAGTTCCAGGGGTTTCACCCCTCCACTTT. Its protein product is CASSQVPGVSPLHF.

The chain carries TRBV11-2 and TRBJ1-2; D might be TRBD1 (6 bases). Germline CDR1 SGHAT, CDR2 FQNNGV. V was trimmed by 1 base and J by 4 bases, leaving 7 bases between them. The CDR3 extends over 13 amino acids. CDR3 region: CASSLGTAYGYTF. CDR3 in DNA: TGTGCCAGCAGCTTAGGGACAGCCTATGGCTACACCTTC.

The CDR3 loop reads CAISFSSGTGNEQFF. The CDR3 coding sequence is TGTGCCATCTCCTTTTCTAGCGGGACAGGTAATGAGCAGTTCTTC. The gene calls are TRBV10-3 and TRBJ2-1; D is possibly TRBD2 (9 bases). This CDR3 is 15 amino acids long. Trimming removed 8 bases from V and 7 bases from J, with 21 bases in between. Looked up from germline, CDR1 is ENHRY and CDR2 is SYGVKD.

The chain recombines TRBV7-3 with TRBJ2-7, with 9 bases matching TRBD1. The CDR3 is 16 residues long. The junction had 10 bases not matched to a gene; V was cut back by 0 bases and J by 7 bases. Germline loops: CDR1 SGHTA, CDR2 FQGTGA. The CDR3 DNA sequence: TGTGCCAGCAGCTTAACGGGTGGTACAGGGGGCAAAGAGCAGTACTTC. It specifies CASSLTGGTGGKEQYF.

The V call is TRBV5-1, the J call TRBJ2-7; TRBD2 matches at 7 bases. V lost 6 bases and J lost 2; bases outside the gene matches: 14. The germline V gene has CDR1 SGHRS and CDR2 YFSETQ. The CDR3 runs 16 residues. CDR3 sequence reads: CASMTGNSGLTYEQYF. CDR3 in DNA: TGCGCCAGCATGACTGGGAATAGCGGGTTAACCTACGAGCAGTACTTC.

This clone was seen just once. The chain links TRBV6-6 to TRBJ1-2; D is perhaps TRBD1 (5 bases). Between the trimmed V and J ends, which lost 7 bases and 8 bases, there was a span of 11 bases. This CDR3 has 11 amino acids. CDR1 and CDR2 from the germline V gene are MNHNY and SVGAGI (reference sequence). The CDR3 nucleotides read TGTGCCAGCAAGCGGGGGGAAGGCTACACCTTC. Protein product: CASKRGEGYTF.

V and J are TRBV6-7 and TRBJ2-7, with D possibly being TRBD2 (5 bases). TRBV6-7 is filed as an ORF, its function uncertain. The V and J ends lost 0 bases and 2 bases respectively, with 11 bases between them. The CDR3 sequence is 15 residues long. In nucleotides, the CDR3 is TGTGCCAGCAGTTACTCGCAGGAGGCCACCTACGAGCAGTACTTC. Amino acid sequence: CASSYSQEATYEQYF.

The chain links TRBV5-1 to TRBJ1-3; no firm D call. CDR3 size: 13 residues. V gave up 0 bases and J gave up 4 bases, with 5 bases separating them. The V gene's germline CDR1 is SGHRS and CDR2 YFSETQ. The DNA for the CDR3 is TGCGCCAGCAGCTTGGGACTCGGAAACACCATATATTTT. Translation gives CASSLGLGNTIYF. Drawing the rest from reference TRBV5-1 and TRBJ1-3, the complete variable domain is KAGVTQTPRYLIKTRGQQVTLSCSPISGHRSVSWYQQTPGQGLQFLFEYFSETQRNKGNFPGRFSGRQFSNSRSEMNVSTLELGDSALYLCASSLGLGNTIYFGEGSWLTVV.

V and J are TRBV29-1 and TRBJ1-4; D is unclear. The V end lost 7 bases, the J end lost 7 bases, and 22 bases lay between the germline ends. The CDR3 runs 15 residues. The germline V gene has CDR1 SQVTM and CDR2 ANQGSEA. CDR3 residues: CSGAGREGAGEKLFF. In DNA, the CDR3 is TGCAGCGGCGCCGGTAGGGAGGGTGCAGGTGAAAAACTGTTTTTT.

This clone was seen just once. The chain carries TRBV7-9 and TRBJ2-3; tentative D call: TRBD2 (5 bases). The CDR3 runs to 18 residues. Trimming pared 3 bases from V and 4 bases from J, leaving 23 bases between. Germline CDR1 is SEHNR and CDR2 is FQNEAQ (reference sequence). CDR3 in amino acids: CASSFPKKGSGYADTQYF. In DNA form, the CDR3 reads TGTGCCAGCAGCTTTCCAAAAAAGGGTTCGGGGTATGCAGATACGCAGTATTTT.

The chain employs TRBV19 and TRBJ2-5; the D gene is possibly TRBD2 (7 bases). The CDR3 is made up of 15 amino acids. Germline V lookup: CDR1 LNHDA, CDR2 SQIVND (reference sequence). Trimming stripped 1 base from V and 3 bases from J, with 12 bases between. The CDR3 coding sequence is TGTGCCAGTAGTATAGGCCGGGGGGACAAAGAGACCCAGTACTTC. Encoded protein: CASSIGRGDKETQYF.

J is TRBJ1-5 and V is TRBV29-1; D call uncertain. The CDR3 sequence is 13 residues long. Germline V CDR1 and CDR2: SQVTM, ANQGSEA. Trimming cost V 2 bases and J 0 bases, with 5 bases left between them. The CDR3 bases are TGCAGCGTTGAATATAATAGCAATCAGCCCCAGCATTTT. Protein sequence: CSVEYNSNQPQHF.